This T cell receptor (beta chain) was sequenced for a study of regulatory T cells. The CDR3 has 16 amino acids. Trimming stripped 0 bases from V and 7 bases from J, with 16 bases between. Germline V gives CDR1 MNHEY, CDR2 SVGAGI. Primers: 52 TRBV forward and 13 TRBJ reverse. Profiling relied on immunoSEQ multiplex PCR, and the TCRdb table lists in-frame clones only, not all of them. The sample lists about 18,000 clones, roughly 90% occurring once. This chain links TRBV6-5 with TRBJ1-5; tentative D call: TRBD1 (5 bases). The sequencing sample was made of CD8+ T cells sorted from blood. This TCR derives from a person aged 18 to 30 with CD3G deficiency. CDR3 loop: CASSYSIVGGGQPQHF. CDR3 DNA sequence: TGTGCCAGCAGTTACTCGATAGTCGGGGGTGGCCAGCCCCAGCATTTT.